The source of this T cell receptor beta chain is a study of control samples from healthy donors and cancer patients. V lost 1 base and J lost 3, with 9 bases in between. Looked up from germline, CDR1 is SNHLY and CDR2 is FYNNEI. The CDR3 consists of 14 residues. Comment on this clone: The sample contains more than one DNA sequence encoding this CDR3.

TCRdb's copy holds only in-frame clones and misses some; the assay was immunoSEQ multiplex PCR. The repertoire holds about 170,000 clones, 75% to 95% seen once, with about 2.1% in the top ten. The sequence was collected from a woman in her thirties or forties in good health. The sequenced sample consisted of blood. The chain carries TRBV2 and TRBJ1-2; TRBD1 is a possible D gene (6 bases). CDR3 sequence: CASSEGGQYYGYTF. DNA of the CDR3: TGTGCCAGCAGTGAAGGTGGACAGTACTATGGCTACACCTTC. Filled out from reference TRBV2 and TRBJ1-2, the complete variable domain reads EPEVTQTPSHQVTQMGQEVILRCVPISNHLYFYWYRQILGQKVEFLVSFYNNEISEKSEIFDDQFSVERPDGSNFTLKIRSTKLEDSAMYFCASSEGGQYYGYTFGSGTRLTVV.